This entry describes one T cell receptor (beta chain). The antigen remains undetermined. CEF-cultured naive and memory CD4+ T cell DNA got survey-level sequencing. Assay used: immunoSEQ multiplex PCR; TCRdb lists only in-frame clones, some missing. The repertoire has 30,000 to 45,000 clones, around 77% of them found once; the top ten carry roughly 21%. CDR3 length: 11 amino acids. V lost 3 bases, J lost 8 bases, and 6 bases lay in between. This sample stems from a study of CD4 T cells in relation to SARS-CoV-2 and coronaviruses. Broader study findings: No crossreactivity against non-spike viral proteins was tested here.

The sample taken for sequencing was memory CD4+ T cells from PBMCs, cultured in vitro. This receptor was taken from an adult with COVID-19. V gene TRBV12-3 or TRBV12-4 combines with J gene TRBJ2-3; D is undetermined. The CDR3 region is CASSFRATQYF. For the CDR3, the DNA is TGTGCCAGCAGTTTCCGCGCTACGCAGTATTTT.